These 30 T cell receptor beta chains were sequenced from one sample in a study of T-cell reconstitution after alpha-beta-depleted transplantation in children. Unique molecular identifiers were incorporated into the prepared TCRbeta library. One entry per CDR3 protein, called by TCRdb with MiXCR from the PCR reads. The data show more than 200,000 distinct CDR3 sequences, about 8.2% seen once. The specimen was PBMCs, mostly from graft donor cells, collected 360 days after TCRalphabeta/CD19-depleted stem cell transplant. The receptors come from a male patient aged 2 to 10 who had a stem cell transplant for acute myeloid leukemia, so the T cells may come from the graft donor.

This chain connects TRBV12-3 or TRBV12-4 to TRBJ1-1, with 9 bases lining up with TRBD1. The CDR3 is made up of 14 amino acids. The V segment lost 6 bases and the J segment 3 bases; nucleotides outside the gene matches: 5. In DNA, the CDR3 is TGTGCCAGCAGCCAACAGGGGGCTGACACTGAAGCTTTCTTT. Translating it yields CASSQQGADTEAFF.

The CDR3 sequence: CASTRQSGEKLFF. CDR3 bases: TGCGCCAGCACTAGACAGTCGGGAGAAAAACTGTTTTTT. V gene TRBV5-1 combines with J gene TRBJ1-4; perhaps TRBD1 as D (5 bases). V gave up 6 bases and J gave up 8 bases, with 14 bases separating them. Germline loops: CDR1 SGHRS, CDR2 YFSETQ. There are 13 residues in the CDR3.

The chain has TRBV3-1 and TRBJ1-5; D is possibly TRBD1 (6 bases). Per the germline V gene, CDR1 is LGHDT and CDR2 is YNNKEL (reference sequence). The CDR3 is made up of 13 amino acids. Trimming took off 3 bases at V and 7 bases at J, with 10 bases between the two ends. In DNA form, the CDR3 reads TGTGCCAGCAGCCAGGACAGCCGGCAGCCCCAGCATTTT. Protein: CASSQDSRQPQHF.

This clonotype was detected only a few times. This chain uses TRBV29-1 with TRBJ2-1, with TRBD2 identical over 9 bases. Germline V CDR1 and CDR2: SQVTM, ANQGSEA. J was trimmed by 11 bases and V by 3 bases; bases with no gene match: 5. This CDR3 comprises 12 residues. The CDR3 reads CSVEGLARQQFF. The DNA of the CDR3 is TGCAGCGTTGAGGGACTAGCACGTCAGCAGTTCTTC.

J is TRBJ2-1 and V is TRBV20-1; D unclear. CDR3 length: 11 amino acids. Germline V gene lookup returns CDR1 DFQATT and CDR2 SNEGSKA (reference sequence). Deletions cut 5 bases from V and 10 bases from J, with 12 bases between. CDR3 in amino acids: CSAAPPEEQFF. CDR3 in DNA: TGCAGTGCTGCACCCCCCGAAGAGCAGTTCTTC.

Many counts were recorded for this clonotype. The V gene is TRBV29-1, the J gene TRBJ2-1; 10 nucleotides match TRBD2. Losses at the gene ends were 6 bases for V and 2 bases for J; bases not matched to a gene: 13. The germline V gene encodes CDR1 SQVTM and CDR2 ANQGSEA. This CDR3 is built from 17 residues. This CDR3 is CSVYAPSTSGAYNEQFF. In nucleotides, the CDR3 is TGCAGCGTCTATGCCCCTTCTACTAGCGGGGCCTACAATGAGCAGTTCTTC.

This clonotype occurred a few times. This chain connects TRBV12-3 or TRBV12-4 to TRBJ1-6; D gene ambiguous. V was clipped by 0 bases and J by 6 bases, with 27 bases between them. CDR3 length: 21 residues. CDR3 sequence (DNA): TGTGCCAGCAGTTTAGCCACAACCGGCCCTTGGAGGTCCCGCGGTAATTCACCCCTCCACTTT. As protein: CASSLATTGPWRSRGNSPLHF.

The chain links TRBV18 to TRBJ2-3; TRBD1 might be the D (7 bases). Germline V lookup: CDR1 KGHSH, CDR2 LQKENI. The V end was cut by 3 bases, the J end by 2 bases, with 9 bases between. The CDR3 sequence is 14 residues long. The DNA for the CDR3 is TGTGCCAGCTCACCCAGGGGGGCCACAGATACGCAGTATTTT. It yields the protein CASSPRGATDTQYF.

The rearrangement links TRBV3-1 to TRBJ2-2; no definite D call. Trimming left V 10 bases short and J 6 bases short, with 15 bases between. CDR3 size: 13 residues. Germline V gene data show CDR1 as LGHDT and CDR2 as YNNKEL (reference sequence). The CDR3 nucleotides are TGTGCCACCTCGACCCCGATAGCCGGGGAGCTGTTTTTT. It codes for CATSTPIAGELFF.

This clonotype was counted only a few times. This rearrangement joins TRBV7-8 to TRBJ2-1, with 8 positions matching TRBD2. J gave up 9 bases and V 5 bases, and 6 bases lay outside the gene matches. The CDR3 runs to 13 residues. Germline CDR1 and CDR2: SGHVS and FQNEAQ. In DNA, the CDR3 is TGTGCCAGCAGCCCCGGGGGGGGTGTTGAGCAGTTCTTC. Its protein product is CASSPGGGVEQFF.

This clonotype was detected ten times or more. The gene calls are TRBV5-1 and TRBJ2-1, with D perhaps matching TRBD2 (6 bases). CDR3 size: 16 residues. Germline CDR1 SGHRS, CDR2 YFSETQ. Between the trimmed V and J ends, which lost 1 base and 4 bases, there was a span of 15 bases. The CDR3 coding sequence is TGCGCCAGCAGCTTGTATAGGGCGGGACCGTACAATGAGCAGTTCTTC. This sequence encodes CASSLYRAGPYNEQFF.

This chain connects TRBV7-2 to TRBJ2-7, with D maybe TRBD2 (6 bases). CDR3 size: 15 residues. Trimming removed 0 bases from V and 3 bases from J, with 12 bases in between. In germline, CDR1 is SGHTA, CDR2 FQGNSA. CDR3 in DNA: TGTGCCAGCAGCTTAGCCGGGACTTTCATCTACGAGCAGTACGTC. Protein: CASSLAGTFIYEQYV.

The CDR3: CASSRGSLLAGGGNEQFF. CDR3 sequence (DNA): TGTGCCAGCAGTCGTGGCTCTCTACTAGCGGGAGGGGGTAATGAGCAGTTCTTC. V gene TRBV12-3 or TRBV12-4 combines with J gene TRBJ2-1, with 13 bases matching TRBD2. The length of the CDR3 is 18 residues. V was clipped by 5 bases and J by 7 bases; unmatched bases: 14.

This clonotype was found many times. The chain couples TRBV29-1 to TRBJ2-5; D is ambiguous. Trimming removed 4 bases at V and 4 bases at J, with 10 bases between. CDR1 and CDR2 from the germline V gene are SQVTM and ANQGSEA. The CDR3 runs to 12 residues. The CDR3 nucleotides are TGCAGCGTTGGGCCCGTGGGAGAGACCCAGTACTTC. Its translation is CSVGPVGETQYF.

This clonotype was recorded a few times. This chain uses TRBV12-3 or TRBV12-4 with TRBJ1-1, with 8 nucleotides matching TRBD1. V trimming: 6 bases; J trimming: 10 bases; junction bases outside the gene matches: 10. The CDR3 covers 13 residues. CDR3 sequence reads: CASSSPGGLGAFF. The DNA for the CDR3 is TGTGCCAGCAGCTCCCCAGGGGGCTTGGGAGCTTTCTTT.

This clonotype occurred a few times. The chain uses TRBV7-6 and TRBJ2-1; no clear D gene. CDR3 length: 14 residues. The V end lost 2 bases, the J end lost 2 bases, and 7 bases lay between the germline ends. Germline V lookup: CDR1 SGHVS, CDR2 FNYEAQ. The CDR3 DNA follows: TGTGCCAGCAGCTTAATGCATACCTACAATGAGCAGTTCTTC. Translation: CASSLMHTYNEQFF.

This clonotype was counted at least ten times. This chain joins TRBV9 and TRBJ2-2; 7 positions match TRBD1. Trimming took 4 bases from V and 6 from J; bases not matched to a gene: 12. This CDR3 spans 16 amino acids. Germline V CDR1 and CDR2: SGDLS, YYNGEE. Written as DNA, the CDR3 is TGTGCCAGCAGCAGACAGGGTTCGACAGTCGCCGGGGAGCTGTTTTTT. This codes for CASSRQGSTVAGELFF.

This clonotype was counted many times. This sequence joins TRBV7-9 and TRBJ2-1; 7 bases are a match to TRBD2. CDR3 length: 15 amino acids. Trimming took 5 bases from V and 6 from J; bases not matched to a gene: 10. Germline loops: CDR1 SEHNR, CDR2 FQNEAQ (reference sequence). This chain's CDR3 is CASSPSAGEFNEQFF. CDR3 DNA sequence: TGTGCCAGCAGCCCTTCTGCGGGAGAGTTCAATGAGCAGTTCTTC.

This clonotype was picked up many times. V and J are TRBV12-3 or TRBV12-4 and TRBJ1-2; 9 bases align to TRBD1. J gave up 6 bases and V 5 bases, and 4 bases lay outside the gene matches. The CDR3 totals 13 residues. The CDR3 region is CASSDRDRDGYTF. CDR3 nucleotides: TGTGCCAGCAGTGACCGGGACAGGGATGGCTACACCTTC.

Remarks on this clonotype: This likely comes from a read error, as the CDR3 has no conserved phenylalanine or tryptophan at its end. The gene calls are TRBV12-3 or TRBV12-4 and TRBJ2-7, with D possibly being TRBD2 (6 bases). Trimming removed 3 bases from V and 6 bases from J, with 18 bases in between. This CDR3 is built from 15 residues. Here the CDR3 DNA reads TGTGCCAGCAGTTTCGGGGGAGCTCAATCGAGCGAGCAGTACGAC. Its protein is CASSFGGAQSSEQYD.

This CDR3 is CAISESNEQYV. In DNA, the CDR3 is TGTGCCATCAGTGAGTCTAACGAGCAGTACGTC. The chain is built from TRBV10-3 and TRBJ2-7; D is unresolved. Per the germline V gene, CDR1 is ENHRY and CDR2 is SYGVKD. V was clipped by 0 bases and J by 5 bases, with 2 bases between them. This CDR3 has 11 residues.

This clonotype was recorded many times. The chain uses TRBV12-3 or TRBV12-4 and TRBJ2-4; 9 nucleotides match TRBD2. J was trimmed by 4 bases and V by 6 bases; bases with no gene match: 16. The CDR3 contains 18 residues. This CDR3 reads CASRGVAGALSYKNIQYF. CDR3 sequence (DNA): TGTGCCAGCAGGGGCGTAGCGGGAGCACTTTCCTATAAAAACATTCAGTACTTC.

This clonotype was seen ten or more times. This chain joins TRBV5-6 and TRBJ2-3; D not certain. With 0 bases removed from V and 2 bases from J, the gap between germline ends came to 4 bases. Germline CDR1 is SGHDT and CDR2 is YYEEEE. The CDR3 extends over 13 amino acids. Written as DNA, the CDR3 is TGTGCCAGCAGCTTGGCCCCCACAGATACGCAGTATTTT. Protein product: CASSLAPTDTQYF.

The CDR3: CASSLGTGIAYEQYV. CDR3 coding DNA: TGCGCCAGCAGCTTGGGGACAGGGATAGCCTACGAGCAGTACGTC. The V call is TRBV5-1, the J call TRBJ2-7; 8 bases agree with TRBD1. The CDR3 spans 15 residues. V was clipped by 0 bases and J by 2 bases; unmatched bases: 4. Germline V gene data show CDR1 as SGHRS and CDR2 as YFSETQ.

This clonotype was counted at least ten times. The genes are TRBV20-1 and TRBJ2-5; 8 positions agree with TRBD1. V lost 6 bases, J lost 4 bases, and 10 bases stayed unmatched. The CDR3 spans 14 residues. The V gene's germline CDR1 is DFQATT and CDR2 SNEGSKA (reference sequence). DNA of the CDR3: TGCAGTGCGGGGGGACAGGCCTACGGAGAGACCCAGTACTTC. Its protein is CSAGGQAYGETQYF.

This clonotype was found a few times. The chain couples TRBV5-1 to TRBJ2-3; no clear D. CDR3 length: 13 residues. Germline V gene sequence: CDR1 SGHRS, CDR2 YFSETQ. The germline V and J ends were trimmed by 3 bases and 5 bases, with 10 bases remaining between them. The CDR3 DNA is TGCGCCAGCAGCTCCGAGCGAGGAGATACGCAGTATTTT. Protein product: CASSSERGDTQYF.

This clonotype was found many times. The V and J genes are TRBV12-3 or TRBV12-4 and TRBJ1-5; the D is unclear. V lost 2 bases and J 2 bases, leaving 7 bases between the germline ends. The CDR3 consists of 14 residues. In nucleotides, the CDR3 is TGTGCCAGCAGTTTAAGGCCAGGCAATCAGCCCCAGCATTTT. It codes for CASSLRPGNQPQHF.

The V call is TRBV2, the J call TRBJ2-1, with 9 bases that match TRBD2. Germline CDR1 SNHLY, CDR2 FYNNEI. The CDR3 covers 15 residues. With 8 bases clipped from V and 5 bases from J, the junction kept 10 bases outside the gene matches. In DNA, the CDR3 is TGTGCCAGCGCAGAGCTAGCGGGGACCAACAATGAGCAGTTCTTC. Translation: CASAELAGTNNEQFF.

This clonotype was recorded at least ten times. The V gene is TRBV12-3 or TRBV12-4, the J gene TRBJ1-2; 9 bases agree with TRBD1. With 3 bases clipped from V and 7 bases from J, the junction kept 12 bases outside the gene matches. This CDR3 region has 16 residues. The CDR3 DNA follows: TGTGCCAGCAGTTTTCCCGCGGGGACAGGGTTAGGTGGCTACACCTTC. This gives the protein CASSFPAGTGLGGYTF.

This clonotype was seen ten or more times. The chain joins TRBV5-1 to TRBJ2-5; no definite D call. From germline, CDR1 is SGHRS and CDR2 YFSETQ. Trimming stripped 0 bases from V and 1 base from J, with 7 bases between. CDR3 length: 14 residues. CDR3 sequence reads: CASSLALTQETQYF. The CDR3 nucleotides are TGCGCCAGCAGCTTGGCCCTAACCCAAGAGACCCAGTACTTC.